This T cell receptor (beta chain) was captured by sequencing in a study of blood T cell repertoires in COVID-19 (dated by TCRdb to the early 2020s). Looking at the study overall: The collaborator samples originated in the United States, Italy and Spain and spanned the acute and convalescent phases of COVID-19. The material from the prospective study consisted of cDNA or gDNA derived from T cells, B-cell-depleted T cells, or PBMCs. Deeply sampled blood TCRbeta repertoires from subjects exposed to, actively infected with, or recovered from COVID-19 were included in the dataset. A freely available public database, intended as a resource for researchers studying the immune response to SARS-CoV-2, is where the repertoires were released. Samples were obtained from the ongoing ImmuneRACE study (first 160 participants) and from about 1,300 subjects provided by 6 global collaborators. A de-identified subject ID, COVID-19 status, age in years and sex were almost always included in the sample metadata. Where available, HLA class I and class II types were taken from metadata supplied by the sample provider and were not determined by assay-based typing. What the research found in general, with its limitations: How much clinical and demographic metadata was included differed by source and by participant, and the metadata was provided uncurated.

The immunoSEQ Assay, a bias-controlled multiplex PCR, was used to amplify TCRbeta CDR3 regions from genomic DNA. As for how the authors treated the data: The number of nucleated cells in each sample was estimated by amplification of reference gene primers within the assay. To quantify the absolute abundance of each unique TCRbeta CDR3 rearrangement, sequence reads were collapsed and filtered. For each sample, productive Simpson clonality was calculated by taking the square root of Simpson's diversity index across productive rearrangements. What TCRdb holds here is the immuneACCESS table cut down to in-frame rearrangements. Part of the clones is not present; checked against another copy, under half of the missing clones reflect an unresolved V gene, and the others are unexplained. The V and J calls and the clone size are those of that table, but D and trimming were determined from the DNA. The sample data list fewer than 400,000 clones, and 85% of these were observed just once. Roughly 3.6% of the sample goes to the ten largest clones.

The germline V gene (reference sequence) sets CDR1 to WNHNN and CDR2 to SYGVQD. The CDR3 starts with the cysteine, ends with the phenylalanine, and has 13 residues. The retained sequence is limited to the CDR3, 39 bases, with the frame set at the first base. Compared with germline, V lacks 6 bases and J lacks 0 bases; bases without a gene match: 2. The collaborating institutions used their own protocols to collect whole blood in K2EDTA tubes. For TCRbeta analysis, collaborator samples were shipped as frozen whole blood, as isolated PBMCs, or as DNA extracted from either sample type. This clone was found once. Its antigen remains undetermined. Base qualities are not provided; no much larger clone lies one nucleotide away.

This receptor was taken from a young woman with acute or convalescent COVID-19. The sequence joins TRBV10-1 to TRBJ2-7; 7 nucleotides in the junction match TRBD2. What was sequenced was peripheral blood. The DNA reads TGCGCCAGCAGGGCTAGCGGCTCCTACGAGCAGTACTTC. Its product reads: CASRASGSYEQYF.